The present entry profiles one T cell receptor beta chain with its context. The source of the sample is a study of blood T cell repertoires in COVID-19. Per germline, CDR1 MNHEY and CDR2 SVGAGI. Trimming took off 4 bases at V and 4 bases at J, with 13 bases between the two ends. CDR3 length: 14 amino acids. Assay used: immunoSEQ multiplex PCR; TCRdb lists only in-frame clones, some missing. Of under 200,000 clones in the sample, roughly 84% were seen once. The origin of this receptor is an older man with active or convalescent COVID-19. The source material was peripheral blood. The rearrangement joins TRBV6-5 to TRBJ2-5; weak D call: TRBD1 (5 bases). The CDR3 DNA reads TGTGCCAGCAGTTTAGGGGTTCCTGCAGAGACCCAGTACTTC. This codes for CASSLGVPAETQYF.